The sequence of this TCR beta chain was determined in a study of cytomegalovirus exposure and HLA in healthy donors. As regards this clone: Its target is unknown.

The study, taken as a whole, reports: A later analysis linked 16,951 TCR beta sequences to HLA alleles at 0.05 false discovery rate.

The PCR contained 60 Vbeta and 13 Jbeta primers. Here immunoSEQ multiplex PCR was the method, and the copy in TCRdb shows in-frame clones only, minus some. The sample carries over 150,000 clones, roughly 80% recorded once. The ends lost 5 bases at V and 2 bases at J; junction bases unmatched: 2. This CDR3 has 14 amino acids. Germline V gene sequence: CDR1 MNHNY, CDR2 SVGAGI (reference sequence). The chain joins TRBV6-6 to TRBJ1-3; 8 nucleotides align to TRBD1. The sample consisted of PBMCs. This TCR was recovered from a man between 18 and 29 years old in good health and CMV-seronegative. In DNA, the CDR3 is TGTGCCAGCAGTCAACAGGGGGCTGGAAACACCATATATTTT. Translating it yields CASSQQGAGNTIYF.